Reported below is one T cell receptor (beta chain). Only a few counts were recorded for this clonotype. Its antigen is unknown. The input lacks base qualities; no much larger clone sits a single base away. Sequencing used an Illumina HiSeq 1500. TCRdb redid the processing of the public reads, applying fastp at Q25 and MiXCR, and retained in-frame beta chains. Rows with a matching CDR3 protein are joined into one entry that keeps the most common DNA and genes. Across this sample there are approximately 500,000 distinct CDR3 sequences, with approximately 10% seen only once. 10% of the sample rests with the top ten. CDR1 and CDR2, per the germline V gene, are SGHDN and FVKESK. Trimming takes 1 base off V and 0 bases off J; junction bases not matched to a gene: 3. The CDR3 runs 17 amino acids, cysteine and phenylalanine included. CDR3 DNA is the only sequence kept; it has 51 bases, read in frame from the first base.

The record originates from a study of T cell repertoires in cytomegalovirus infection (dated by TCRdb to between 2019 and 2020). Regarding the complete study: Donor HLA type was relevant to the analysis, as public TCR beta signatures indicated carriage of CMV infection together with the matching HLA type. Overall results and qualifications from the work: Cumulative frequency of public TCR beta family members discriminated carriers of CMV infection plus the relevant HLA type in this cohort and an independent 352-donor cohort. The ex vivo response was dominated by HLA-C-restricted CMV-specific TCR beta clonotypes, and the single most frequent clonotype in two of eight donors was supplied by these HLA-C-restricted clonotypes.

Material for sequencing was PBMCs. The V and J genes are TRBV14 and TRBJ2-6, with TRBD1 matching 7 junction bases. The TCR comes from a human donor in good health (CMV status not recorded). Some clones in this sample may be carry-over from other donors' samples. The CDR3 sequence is CASSQVYRGSGANVLTF. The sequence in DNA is TGTGCCAGCAGCCAAGTCTACAGGGGCTCTGGGGCCAACGTCCTGACTTTC.